The 18 T cell receptor beta chains reported below all come from one sample, sequenced in a study of cytomegalovirus exposure and HLA in healthy donors. The primer mix had 60 Vbeta and 13 Jbeta primers. Assay: immunoSEQ multiplex PCR; the TCRdb copy retains only in-frame clones and omits some. The repertoire includes some 180,000 clones, over 70% of them detected once, and 2.9% sits in the top ten. What was sequenced was PBMCs. These receptors came from a male donor in good health and CMV-seronegative.

The V gene is TRBV27, the J gene TRBJ1-2, with D maybe TRBD1 (6 bases). The V end lost 6 bases, the J end lost 8 bases, and 16 bases lay between the germline ends. The CDR3 length is 13 residues. Germline V gives CDR1 MNHEY, CDR2 SMNVEV (reference sequence). CDR3 in amino acids: CASSVQGGDGYTF. CDR3 nucleotide sequence: TGTGCCAGCAGCGTACAGGGAGGGGACGGCTACACCTTC.

The chain uses TRBV6-6 and TRBJ2-1; a weak D match, TRBD2 (6 bases). Germline assignment: CDR1 MNHNY and CDR2 SVGAGI (reference sequence). CDR3 length: 16 amino acids. Trimming cost V 3 bases and J 7 bases, with 19 bases left between them. The CDR3 is CASSYGAGRDGNEQFF. CDR3 in DNA: TGTGCCAGCAGTTATGGGGCGGGACGCGATGGGAATGAGCAGTTCTTC.

The chain joins TRBV19 to TRBJ1-5, with 10 bases lining up with TRBD1. The CDR3 runs 14 residues. Germline V CDR1 and CDR2: LNHDA, SQIVND (reference sequence). V dropped 11 bases and J dropped 6; count of bases not matched to a gene: 10. The CDR3 here is CASGTGAQAQPQHF. The CDR3 DNA sequence: TGTGCCTCGGGGACAGGGGCACAGGCTCAGCCCCAGCATTTT.

Regarding this clone: Other nucleotide sequences in the sample specify the same CDR3. This chain links TRBV4-2 with TRBJ2-7; no firm D call. Germline V CDR1 and CDR2: LGHNA, YNFKEQ. The CDR3 extends over 13 amino acids. With 0 bases removed from V and 0 bases from J, the gap between germline ends came to 3 bases. As DNA, the CDR3 is TGTGCCAGCAGCCAAGAGAGCTCCTACGAGCAGTACTTC. Its translation is CASSQESSYEQYF.

V is TRBV30 and J is TRBJ1-5, with TRBD1 identical over 7 bases. The CDR3 is made up of 13 amino acids. CDR1 GTSNPN and CDR2 SVGIG come from the germline V gene (reference sequence). The trim removed 6 bases at V and 3 bases at J, leaving 5 bases unmatched. CDR3 DNA: TGTGCCTGCGCAGGGGGACACAATCAGCCCCAGCATTTT. It specifies CACAGGHNQPQHF.

This clone has a handful of counts. The rearrangement uses TRBV28 and TRBJ2-1; 8 bases align to TRBD2. This CDR3 contains 17 residues. CDR1 is MDHEN and CDR2 is SYDVKM in the germline V gene. V was pared by 6 bases and J by 0 bases, with 10 bases of the junction left unmatched. Here the CDR3 reads CASSSFTSGPSYNEQFF. In DNA form, the CDR3 reads TGTGCCAGCAGCTCCTTTACTAGCGGCCCCTCCTACAATGAGCAGTTCTTC.

This clone was observed a few times. Other DNA sequences of this sample code for an identical CDR3. J is TRBJ2-3 and V is TRBV6-1, with 12 bases matching TRBD2. Germline assignment: CDR1 MNHNS and CDR2 SASEGT. CDR3 length: 15 amino acids. V gave up 2 bases and J gave up 4 bases; unmatched junction bases: 1. The CDR3, as DNA: TGTGCCAGCAGTGAACTAGCGGGGGGGCCAGATACGCAGTATTTT. It yields the protein CASSELAGGPDTQYF.

CDR3 in amino acids: CASQRGGDTQYF. The CDR3 region has the DNA TGTGCCAGCCAGAGGGGGGGGGATACGCAGTATTTT. This chain links TRBV2 with TRBJ2-3, with a weak D call TRBD2 (7 bases). Trimming took off 8 bases at V and 6 bases at J, with 12 bases between the two ends. This CDR3 comprises 12 residues. Germline CDR1 reads SNHLY; CDR2 reads FYNNEI.

J is TRBJ2-6 and V is TRBV9; perhaps TRBD2 as D (6 bases). Trimming took 3 bases from V and 5 from J, leaving 18 bases between them. Per the germline V gene, CDR1 is SGDLS and CDR2 is YYNGEE. The CDR3 sequence is 17 residues long. CDR3: CASSDRPGTPRANVLTF. The CDR3, as DNA: TGTGCCAGCAGCGATCGACCCGGGACTCCGAGGGCCAACGTCCTGACTTTC.

In its sample, this clone was seen a few times. The chain couples TRBV6-5 to TRBJ1-1; no reliable D call. The CDR3 has 12 amino acids. Germline CDR1 reads MNHEY; CDR2 reads SVGAGI. V lost 6 bases to trimming and J lost 1 base, with 6 bases between them. In DNA form, the CDR3 reads TGTGCCAGCAGACGACAGAACACTGAAGCTTTCTTT. This gives the protein CASRRQNTEAFF.

This clone has just a few counts. The chain couples TRBV25-1 to TRBJ1-6; 7 nucleotides agree with TRBD1. Unmatched junction bases numbered 11, after V lost 8 bases and J lost 7 bases. The CDR3 contains 15 residues. Germline-derived CDR1 and CDR2 are MGHDK and SYGVNS. The CDR3 DNA reads as TGTGCCAGCGGGGGATGGACAGGCAGAAATTCACCCCTCCACTTT. Residues: CASGGWTGRNSPLHF.

This clone was counted between two and nine times. This chain joins TRBV7-2 and TRBJ2-3; TRBD2 aligns across 12 bases. V trimming: 5 bases; J trimming: 2 bases; junction bases outside the gene matches: 5. This CDR3 is 16 amino acids long. Germline V CDR1 and CDR2: SGHTA, FQGNSA. The CDR3, as DNA: TGTGCCAGCAGCCGTGGGACTAGCGGGTACACAGATACGCAGTATTTT. The encoded protein is CASSRGTSGYTDTQYF.

The genes are TRBV18 and TRBJ2-5; no clear D gene. Germline CDR1 is KGHSH and CDR2 is LQKENI. Trimming left V 3 bases short and J 0 bases short, with 2 bases between. There are 12 residues in the CDR3. DNA of the CDR3: TGTGCCAGCTCACCCGACCAAGAGACCCAGTACTTC. Its translation is CASSPDQETQYF.

This clone was observed a handful of times. The chain joins TRBV11-3 to TRBJ2-7; 8 nucleotides match TRBD1. J gave up 7 bases and V 1 base, and 6 bases lay outside the gene matches. The CDR3 spans 14 residues. Per germline, CDR1 SGHNT and CDR2 YENEEA. CDR3 sequence: CASSLARGLREQYF. The CDR3 DNA is TGTGCCAGCAGCTTAGCCAGGGGGCTTCGGGAGCAGTACTTC.

With regard to this clone: This CDR3 is also generated by other DNA sequences in the sample. The chain joins TRBV30 to TRBJ2-7; the D is unclear. CDR3 size: 11 residues. The germline CDR1 and CDR2 sequences are GTSNPN and SVGIG (reference sequence). Trimming shortened V by 0 bases and J by 4 bases, and 4 bases separated the two germline ends. The CDR3 region has the DNA TGTGCCTGGAGTGTGAGATACGAGCAGTACTTC. It yields the protein CAWSVRYEQYF.

The table lists this clone with a count of one. V gene TRBV14 combines with J gene TRBJ2-1; 7 nucleotides match TRBD2. V lost 1 base, J lost 2 bases, and 5 bases stayed unmatched. Germline V gene lookup returns CDR1 SGHDN and CDR2 FVKESK. This CDR3 region has 16 residues. In DNA, the CDR3 is TGTGCCAGCAGCCAAGGTCGGGGGGTTACCTACAATGAGCAGTTCTTC. Translating gives CASSQGRGVTYNEQFF.

The chain carries TRBV6-1 and TRBJ1-5; TRBD1 aligns across 9 bases. Germline assignment: CDR1 MNHNS and CDR2 SASEGT. CDR3 size: 13 residues. After removal of 11 bases from V and 4 bases from J, the junction contained 6 bases not matched to a gene. The CDR3 protein is CAVTGGANQPQHF. Here the CDR3 DNA reads TGTGCCGTTACAGGGGGCGCAAATCAGCCCCAGCATTTT.

The rearrangement links TRBV6-5 to TRBJ1-4, with 7 bases matching TRBD1. Germline values: CDR1 MNHEY, CDR2 SVGAGI. Trimming cost V 6 bases and J 8 bases; bases outside gene matches: 9. The CDR3 sequence is 14 residues long. CDR3 DNA sequence: TGTGCCAGCAGGTCAACAGGGGCAGACGAAAAACTGTTTTTT. Translated, it gives CASRSTGADEKLFF.